This TCR beta chain derives from a study of T-cell reconstitution after alpha-beta-depleted transplantation in children. Study-level points and caveats: High day-60 TCRbeta diversity in some patients came from surviving recipient T cells and thymic progenitors. Reportedly, alpha-beta T cells present about two months post-transplant originated from several hundred expanded clones of graft origin.

As regards this clonotype: What it binds is unknown.

The CDR3 contains 15 residues. Germline V gene lookup returns CDR1 SGHKS and CDR2 YYEKEE (reference sequence). The germline V and J ends were trimmed by 3 bases and 7 bases, with 18 bases remaining between them. Unique molecular identifiers were incorporated into the prepared TCRbeta library. Via MiXCR, TCRdb re-called the PCR reads, giving one row per CDR3 protein. The sample contains about 830,000 distinct CDR3 sequences, 16% of which appear only once. This clonotype originated in a male patient between 5 and 17 years old who had a stem cell transplant for acute lymphoblastic leukemia, so the T cells may come from the graft donor. This chain uses TRBV5-5 with TRBJ2-3, with a possible D match to TRBD2 (6 bases). Sample: PBMCs, mostly from graft donor cells, taken 360 days after TCRalphabeta/CD19-depleted stem cell transplant. DNA for the CDR3: TGTGCCAGCAGCTACCCCCGGGGAGGCCCTTATACGCAGTATTTT. It translates to CASSYPRGGPYTQYF.